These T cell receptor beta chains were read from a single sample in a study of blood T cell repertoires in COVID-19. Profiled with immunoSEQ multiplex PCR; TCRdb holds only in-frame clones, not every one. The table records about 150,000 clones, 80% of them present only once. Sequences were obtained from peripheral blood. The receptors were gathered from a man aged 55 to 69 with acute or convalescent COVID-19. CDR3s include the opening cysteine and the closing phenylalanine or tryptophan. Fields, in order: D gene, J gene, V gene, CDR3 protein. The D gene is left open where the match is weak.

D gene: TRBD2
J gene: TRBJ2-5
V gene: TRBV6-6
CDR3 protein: CASSPWVAGKETQYF

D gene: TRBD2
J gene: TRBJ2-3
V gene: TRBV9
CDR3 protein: CASSVDGGDSSTDTQYF

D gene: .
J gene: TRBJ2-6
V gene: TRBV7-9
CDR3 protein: CASSLGGARSGANVLTF

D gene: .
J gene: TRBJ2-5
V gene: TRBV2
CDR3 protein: CASSEPVGRQETQYF

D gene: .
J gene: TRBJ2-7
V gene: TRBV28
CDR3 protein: CASRGLGSLYEQYF

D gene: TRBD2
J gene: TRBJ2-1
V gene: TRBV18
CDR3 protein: CASSPGGSQFF

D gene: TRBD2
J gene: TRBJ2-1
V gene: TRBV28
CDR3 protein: CASSLVVRGLARYEQFF

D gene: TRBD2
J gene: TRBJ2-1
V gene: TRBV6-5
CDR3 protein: CASSFTSGGYNEQFF

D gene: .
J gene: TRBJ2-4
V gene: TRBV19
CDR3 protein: CASSTGPGKNIQYF

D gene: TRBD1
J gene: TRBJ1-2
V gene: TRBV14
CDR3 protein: CASSATRQGHYGYTF

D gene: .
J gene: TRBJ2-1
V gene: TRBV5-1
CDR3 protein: CASSLAGRHNEQFF

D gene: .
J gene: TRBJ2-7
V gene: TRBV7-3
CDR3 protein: CASSLEGTPQNEQYF

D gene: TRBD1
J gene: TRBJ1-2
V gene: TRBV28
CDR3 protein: CASRSGGSNYGYTF

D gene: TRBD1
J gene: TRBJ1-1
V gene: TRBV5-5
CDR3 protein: CASSLGQGWSTEAFF

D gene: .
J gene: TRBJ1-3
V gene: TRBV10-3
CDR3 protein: CAARDNSGNTIYF

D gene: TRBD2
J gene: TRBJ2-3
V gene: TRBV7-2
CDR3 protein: CASSLGTSGTADTQYF

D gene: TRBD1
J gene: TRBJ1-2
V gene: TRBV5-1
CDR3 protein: CASSFGRGRGYGYTF

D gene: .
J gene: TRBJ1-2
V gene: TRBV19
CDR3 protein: CASSIGEGTYGYTF

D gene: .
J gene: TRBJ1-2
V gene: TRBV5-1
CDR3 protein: CASSLGQGANYGYTF

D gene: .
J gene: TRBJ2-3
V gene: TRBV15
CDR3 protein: CATSRGPSYADTQYF

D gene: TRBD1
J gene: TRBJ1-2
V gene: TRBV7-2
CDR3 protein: CASSSGRDRGPSVYGYTF

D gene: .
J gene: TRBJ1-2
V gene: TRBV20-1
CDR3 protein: CSANSGFGYTF

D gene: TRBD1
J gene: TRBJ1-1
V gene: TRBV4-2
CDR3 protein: CASSRQGEGTEAFF

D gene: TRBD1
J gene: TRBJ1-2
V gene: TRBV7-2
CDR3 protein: CASSSYWTGGLGYTF

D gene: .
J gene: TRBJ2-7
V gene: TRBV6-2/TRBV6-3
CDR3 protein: CASSYSGRTYEQYF

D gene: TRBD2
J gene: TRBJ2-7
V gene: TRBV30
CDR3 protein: CAWSSVAGVYEQYF

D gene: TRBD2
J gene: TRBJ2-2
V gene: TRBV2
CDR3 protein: CATNGGGSGTGELFF

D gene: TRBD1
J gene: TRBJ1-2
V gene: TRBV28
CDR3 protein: CASIRAGGWDRVGYTF

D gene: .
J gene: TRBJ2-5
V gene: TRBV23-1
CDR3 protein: CASSEHVWFQETQYF

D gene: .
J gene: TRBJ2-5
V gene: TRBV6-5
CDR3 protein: CASSYAGYPQETQYF

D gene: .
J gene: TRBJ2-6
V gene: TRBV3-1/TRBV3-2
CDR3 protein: CASSDVRRISGANVLTF

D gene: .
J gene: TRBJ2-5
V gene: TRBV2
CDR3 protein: CASSESQGGETQYF

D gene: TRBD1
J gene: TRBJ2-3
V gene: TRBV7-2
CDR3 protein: CASSSGTGVTQYF

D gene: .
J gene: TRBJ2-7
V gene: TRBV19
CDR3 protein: CASSIGNYEQYF

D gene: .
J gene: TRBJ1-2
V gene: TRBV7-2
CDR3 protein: CASSPQTGVTSYGYTF

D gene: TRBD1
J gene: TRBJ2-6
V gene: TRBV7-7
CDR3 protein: CASGGQGARGANVLTF

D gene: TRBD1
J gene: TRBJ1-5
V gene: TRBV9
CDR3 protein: CASSGQGAGQPQHF

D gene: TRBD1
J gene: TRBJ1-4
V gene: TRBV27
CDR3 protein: CASSRGLGEKLFF

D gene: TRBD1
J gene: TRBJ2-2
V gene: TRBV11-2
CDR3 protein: CASSPGQGGTGELFF

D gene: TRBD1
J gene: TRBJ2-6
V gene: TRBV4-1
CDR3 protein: CASSQFGQGFVSGANVLTF

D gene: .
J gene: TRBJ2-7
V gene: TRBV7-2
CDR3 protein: CASSLEGEGWVHYEQYF

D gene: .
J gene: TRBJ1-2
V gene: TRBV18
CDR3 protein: CASSPDRDGYTF

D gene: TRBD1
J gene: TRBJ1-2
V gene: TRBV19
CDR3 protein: CASSIASIGTGPNYGYTF

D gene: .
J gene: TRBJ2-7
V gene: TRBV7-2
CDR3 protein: CASSARTYEQYF

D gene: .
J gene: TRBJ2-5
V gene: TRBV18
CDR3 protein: CASSPPVSQETQYF

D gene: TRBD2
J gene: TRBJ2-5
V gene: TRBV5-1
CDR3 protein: CASSFSSGSQETQYF

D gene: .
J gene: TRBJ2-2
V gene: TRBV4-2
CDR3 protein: CASSQEAGTGELFF

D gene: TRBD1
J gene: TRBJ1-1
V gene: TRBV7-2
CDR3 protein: CASSPGQGGLLEAFF

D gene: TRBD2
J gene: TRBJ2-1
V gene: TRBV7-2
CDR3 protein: CASSSSPGLAGGRPVF

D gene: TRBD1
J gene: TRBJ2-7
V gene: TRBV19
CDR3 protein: CASSPHDRALYF

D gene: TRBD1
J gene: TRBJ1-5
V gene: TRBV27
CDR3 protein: CASSPLGQGADQPQHF

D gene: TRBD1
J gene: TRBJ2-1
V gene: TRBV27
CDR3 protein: CASRGGVARTGDNEQFF

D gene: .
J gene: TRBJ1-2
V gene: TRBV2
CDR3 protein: CASILETNIPLNGYTF